This TCR beta chain is drawn from a study of siplizumab effects on memory and regulatory T cells. Germline V CDR1 and CDR2: MNHEY, SVGAGI. Losses at the gene ends were 2 bases for V and 4 bases for J; bases not matched to a gene: 5. The CDR3 has 15 residues. Using immunoSEQ multiplex PCR, the repertoire was profiled, and TCRdb retains in-frame clones only, with some absent. Of some 62,000 clones listed, roughly 80% were seen once; the top ten hold 3.5% to 4.5%. V gene TRBV6-5 combines with J gene TRBJ1-2; 9 bases are a match to TRBD1. Specimen: memory CD4+ T cells sorted from blood. The TCR comes from a human donor in good health. The CDR3 is CASSYKGQGVYGYTF. CDR3 DNA sequence: TGTGCCAGCAGTTACAAGGGACAGGGAGTCTATGGCTACACCTTC.